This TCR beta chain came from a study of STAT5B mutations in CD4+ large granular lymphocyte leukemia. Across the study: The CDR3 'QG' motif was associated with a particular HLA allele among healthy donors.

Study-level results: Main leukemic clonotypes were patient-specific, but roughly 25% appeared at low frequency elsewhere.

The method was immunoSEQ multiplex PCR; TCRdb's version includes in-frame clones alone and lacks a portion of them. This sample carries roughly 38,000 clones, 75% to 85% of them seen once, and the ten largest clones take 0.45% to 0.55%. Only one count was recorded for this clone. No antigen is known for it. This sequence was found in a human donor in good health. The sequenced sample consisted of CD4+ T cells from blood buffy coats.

This CDR3 reads CASIPRPHEQYF. For the CDR3, the DNA is TGTGCCAGCATTCCGAGGCCTCACGAGCAGTACTTC. V gene TRBV9 combines with J gene TRBJ2-7; D uncertain. The CDR3 has 12 residues. Germline V CDR1 and CDR2: SGDLS, YYNGEE. The germline V and J ends were trimmed by 6 bases and 5 bases, with 12 bases remaining between them.